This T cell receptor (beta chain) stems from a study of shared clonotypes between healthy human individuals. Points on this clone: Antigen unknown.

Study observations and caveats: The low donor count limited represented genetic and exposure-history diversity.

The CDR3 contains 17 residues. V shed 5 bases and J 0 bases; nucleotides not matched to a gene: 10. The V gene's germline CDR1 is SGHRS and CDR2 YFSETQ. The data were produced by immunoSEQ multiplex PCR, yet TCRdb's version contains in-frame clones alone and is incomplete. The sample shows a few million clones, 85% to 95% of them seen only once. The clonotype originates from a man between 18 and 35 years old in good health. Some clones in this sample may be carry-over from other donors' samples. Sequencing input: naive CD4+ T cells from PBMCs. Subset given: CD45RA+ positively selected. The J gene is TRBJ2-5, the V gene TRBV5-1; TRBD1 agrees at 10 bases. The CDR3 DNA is TGCGCCAGCAGTCCAGGACAGGGGGGAAGGTACCAAGAGACCCAGTACTTC. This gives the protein CASSPGQGGRYQETQYF.